What follows is one TCR beta chain and its context. As yet, its antigen is unknown. These data belong to a study of cytomegalovirus exposure and HLA in healthy donors. PCR was performed using 60 Vbeta and 13 Jbeta primers. The table came from immunoSEQ multiplex PCR; TCRdb's copy has only in-frame clones and leaves some out. The sample shows about 43,000 clones, about half of them seen only once. Study-wide results and caveats: Association of approximately 18,000 TCR beta sequences with HLA alleles was found at 0.05 false discovery rate in a later analysis.

This CDR3 is 13 amino acids long. Germline lookup yields CDR1 LGHNA and CDR2 YNFKEQ. Trimming removed 3 bases from V and 4 bases from J, with 10 bases in between. V gene TRBV4-2 combines with J gene TRBJ2-7; D not certain. This TCR was recovered from a man aged 60 to 75 in good health and CMV-seronegative. Material: PBMCs. CDR3 nucleotides: TGTGCCAGCAGCCAGACCTCGGGTTACGAGCAGTACTTC. The encoded protein is CASSQTSGYEQYF.